This entry lists 19 T cell receptor beta chains sequenced from one sample in a study of T cell responses to AZD1222 COVID-19 vaccine. Clones were read by immunoSEQ multiplex PCR, and TCRdb kept only the in-frame ones, dropping some. Here the sample spans approximately 160,000 clones, approximately 86% being singletons. The source was peripheral blood, collected on day 0 of AZD1222 vaccination. These receptors came from an adult in good health.

J is TRBJ2-3 and V is TRBV11-1; tentative D call: TRBD2 (5 bases). Trimming removed 0 bases at V and 8 bases at J, with 6 bases between. Germline V lookup: CDR1 SGHAT, CDR2 FQDESV (reference sequence). The CDR3 extends over 12 amino acids. As DNA, the CDR3 is TGTGCCAGCAGCTTAGCCCGGGGTACGCAGTATTTT. The encoded protein is CASSLARGTQYF.

V is TRBV5-1 and J is TRBJ2-3; TRBD2 matches at 13 bases. Germline CDR1 SGHRS, CDR2 YFSETQ. V trimming: 4 bases; J trimming: 0 bases; junction bases outside the gene matches: 5. The CDR3 loop spans 17 amino acids. CDR3 amino acids: CASSRGTSGISTDTQYF. The DNA for the CDR3 is TGCGCCAGCAGCAGGGGGACTAGCGGGATTAGCACAGATACGCAGTATTTT.

This clone was detected only once. The V gene is TRBV6-5, the J gene TRBJ1-4; D is unresolved. The V end lost 2 bases, the J end lost 8 bases, and 6 bases lay between the germline ends. The germline CDR1 and CDR2 sequences are MNHEY and SVGAGI. The CDR3 extends over 12 amino acids. The CDR3 here is CASSYLGEKLFF. The CDR3 region has the DNA TGTGCCAGCAGTTACCTAGGCGAAAAACTGTTTTTT.

J is TRBJ1-2 and V is TRBV27; D may be TRBD1 (5 bases). Germline assignment: CDR1 MNHEY and CDR2 SMNVEV (reference sequence). V lost 6 bases and J 8 bases, leaving 22 bases between the germline ends. The CDR3 has 15 amino acids. CDR3 nucleotide sequence: TGTGCCAGCAGCCTGTCCGAGGCAGGGTTCGGGGGCTACACCTTC. Translation gives CASSLSEAGFGGYTF.

V usage is TRBV2 and J usage is TRBJ2-5; D gene uncertain. The V end was cut by 6 bases, the J end by 0 bases, with 17 bases between. Germline-derived CDR1 and CDR2 are SNHLY and FYNNEI. The CDR3 runs 16 residues. The CDR3 protein is CASRPPWTGHQETQYF. The DNA of the CDR3 is TGTGCCAGCAGGCCCCCTTGGACGGGCCACCAAGAGACCCAGTACTTC. The full variable domain, in which reference TRBV2 and TRBJ2-5 provide the parts outside the CDR3, is EPEVTQTPSHQVTQMGQEVILRCVPISNHLYFYWYRQILGQKVEFLVSFYNNEISEKSEIFDDQFSVERPDGSNFTLKIRSTKLEDSAMYFCASRPPWTGHQETQYFGPGTRLLVL.

The CDR3 loop is CASSPLAGQGISSYNEQFF. The CDR3 DNA is TGCGCCAGCAGCCCACTGGCTGGACAGGGGATAAGCTCCTACAATGAGCAGTTCTTC. This chain links TRBV4-1 with TRBJ2-1, with 9 bases that match TRBD1. Looked up from germline, CDR1 is MGHRA and CDR2 is YSYEKL. The CDR3 runs to 19 residues. Trimming removed 4 bases from V and 0 bases from J; junction bases left unmatched: 13.

The CDR3 is CASSEDRGLSPLHF. The CDR3 DNA reads TGTGCCAGCAGTGAGGACAGGGGGCTTTCACCCCTCCACTTT. This chain connects TRBV2 to TRBJ1-6, with 11 positions matching TRBD1. Trimming cost V 3 bases and J 9 bases; bases outside gene matches: 1. The CDR3 is 14 residues long. In germline, CDR1 is SNHLY, CDR2 FYNNEI.

There are a few counts of this clone. V is TRBV7-9 and J is TRBJ1-2; TRBD1 might be the D (5 bases). This CDR3 is built from 17 residues. The V gene lost 5 bases and the J gene lost 0 bases, with 19 bases spanning the gap. The germline CDR1 and CDR2 sequences are SEHNR and FQNEAQ (reference sequence). CDR3 loop: CASSPTHVTDTNYGYTF. In nucleotides, the CDR3 is TGTGCCAGCAGCCCCACTCATGTGACAGACACTAACTATGGCTACACCTTC.

This chain links TRBV28 with TRBJ1-2; tentative D call: TRBD1 (6 bases). CDR3 size: 13 residues. V gave up 5 bases and J gave up 4 bases, with 11 bases separating them. The germline CDR1 and CDR2 sequences are MDHEN and SYDVKM. The CDR3 is CASSAGQFYGYTF. In DNA form, the CDR3 reads TGTGCCAGCAGTGCCGGACAGTTCTATGGCTACACCTTC.

This chain joins TRBV5-3 and TRBJ1-2, with no clear D. TRBV5-3 is given ORF status, its function remaining uncertain. This CDR3 has 16 residues. V lost 4 bases and J 7 bases, leaving 23 bases between the germline ends. In DNA, the CDR3 is TGTGCCAGAAGCCCTTCCTTCCTGAGTGGGTTGGGTGGCTACACCTTC. Amino acid sequence: CARSPSFLSGLGGYTF.

This chain joins TRBV28 and TRBJ2-2, with TRBD1 matching 9 bases. Trimming at V came to 8 bases and at J to 4 bases, leaving 5 bases not matched to a gene. Germline V gene lookup returns CDR1 MDHEN and CDR2 SYDVKM. CDR3 length: 14 amino acids. The CDR3 region has the DNA TGTGCCAGCTGGGACAGGGAGGGCACCGGGGAGCTGTTTTTT. Amino acid sequence: CASWDREGTGELFF.

This rearrangement joins TRBV3-1 (or the pseudogene TRBV3-2) to TRBJ1-1; 7 bases match TRBD1. This CDR3 comprises 14 residues. Per the germline V gene, CDR1 is LGHDT and CDR2 is YNNKEL (reference sequence). V was clipped by 6 bases and J by 5 bases; unmatched bases: 9. The CDR3 spells CASSELQGWTEAFF. In nucleotides, the CDR3 is TGTGCCAGCAGTGAATTACAGGGGTGGACTGAAGCTTTCTTT.

The chain joins TRBV27 to TRBJ1-3; the D is unclear. Per germline, CDR1 MNHEY and CDR2 SMNVEV (reference sequence). V lost 4 bases and J 4 bases, leaving 11 bases between the germline ends. The CDR3 spans 14 residues. CDR3 in amino acids: CASSSPDAGNTIYF. The CDR3 coding sequence is TGTGCCAGCAGTTCTCCCGACGCGGGAAACACCATATATTTT.

This clone was picked up a small number of times. This rearrangement joins TRBV4-2 to TRBJ1-3, with 7 nucleotides matching TRBD1. The CDR3 contains 16 residues. V trimming: 4 bases; J trimming: 3 bases; junction bases outside the gene matches: 9. The germline V gene encodes CDR1 LGHNA and CDR2 YNFKEQ. The CDR3 region has the DNA TGTGCCAGCAGCCTACCAGGACAGGTCGGTGGAAACACCATATATTTT. Encoded protein: CASSLPGQVGGNTIYF.

This clone was detected once. This chain joins TRBV28 and TRBJ1-1; D unresolved. V was clipped by 1 base and J by 5 bases, with 20 bases between them. The CDR3 extends over 17 amino acids. Germline CDR1 and CDR2: MDHEN and SYDVKM. The CDR3 sequence: CASSLSPGREVGTEAFF. The CDR3 DNA sequence: TGTGCCAGCAGTTTATCCCCAGGAAGGGAGGTGGGAACTGAAGCTTTCTTT.

This sequence joins TRBV7-5 and TRBJ1-4; the D call of TRBD1 is as the table states it, not checked on the DNA. TRBV7-5 represents a pseudogene. The CDR3 is 17 residues long. CDR3: CVRRPRTGVATNEKLFF. CDR3 sequence (DNA): TGTGTCAGAAGACCCAGGACAGGGGTCGCAACTAATGAAAAACTGTTTTTT.

The chain couples TRBV30 to TRBJ1-1; TRBD1 agrees at 11 bases. The length of the CDR3 is 15 residues. V dropped 1 base and J dropped 5; count of bases not matched to a gene: 6. Germline CDR1 is GTSNPN and CDR2 is SVGIG (reference sequence). DNA of the CDR3: TGTGCCTGGAGTGCTGGACAGGGGGCATGGACTGAAGCTTTCTTT. This codes for CAWSAGQGAWTEAFF.

DNA for the CDR3: TGTGCCAGTAGTAGACAGAATGAAAAACTGTTTTTT. Its translation: CASSRQNEKLFF. The gene calls are TRBV19 and TRBJ1-4, with D perhaps matching TRBD1 (5 bases). The CDR3 extends over 12 amino acids. Per germline, CDR1 LNHDA and CDR2 SQIVND (reference sequence). V was clipped by 4 bases and J by 5 bases, with 5 bases between them.

The chain has TRBV6-1 and TRBJ2-1; D may correspond to TRBD1 or TRBD2 (5 bases each). Per germline, CDR1 MNHNS and CDR2 SASEGT. The CDR3 is 15 residues long. V dropped 2 bases and J dropped 9 bases, with 17 bases sitting between them. The DNA for the CDR3 is TGTGCCAGCAGTGAACCACGCCTCAGGGCGGGTGAGCAGTTCTTC. This codes for CASSEPRLRAGEQFF.